What follows are 22 T cell receptor beta chains derived from one specimen sequenced in a study of T cells in Graves' hyperthyroidism and ophthalmopathy. The investigators amplified TCR beta CDR3 regions from RNA transcripts. The HTBI primer set was used in a first-round RT-PCR of the TCR CDR3. TCRdb fed the multiplex PCR reads into MiXCR, producing one record per CDR3 protein. The sample includes 340,000 or so distinct CDR3 sequences, 16% seen only once; the top ten take 33%. Sequenced material: blood. These receptors all stem from a man between 25 and 39 years old with Graves' hyperthyroidism.

This clonotype turned up a few times. The chain joins TRBV19 to TRBJ1-1, with 7 positions matching TRBD1. The CDR3 has 14 amino acids. J was trimmed by 3 bases and V by 5 bases; bases with no gene match: 6. In germline, CDR1 is LNHDA, CDR2 SQIVND (reference sequence). The DNA of the CDR3 is TGTGCCAGTAGTCCCCGGGACAGATACACTGAAGCTTTCTTT. It specifies CASSPRDRYTEAFF.

This clonotype was recorded a few times. One end of the junction is discordant with germline, which a read error may explain. The CDR3 DNA follows: TGTGCCAGCAGGAAGGAGGGAGAGACCCGGTACTTC. This gives the protein CASRKEGETRYF. The chain employs TRBV7-9 and TRBJ2-5; D is possibly TRBD2 (6 bases). There are 12 residues in the CDR3. CDR1 SEHNR and CDR2 FQNEAQ come from the germline V gene (reference sequence). The variable domain in full, with the rest retrieved from reference TRBV7-9 and TRBJ2-5, is DTGVSQNPRHKITKRGQNVTFRCDPISEHNRLYWYRQTLGQGPEFLTYFQNEAQLEKSRLLSDRFSAERPKGSFSTLEIQRTEQGDSAMYLCASRKEGETRYFGPGTRLLVL.

This clonotype was detected ten times or more. V gene TRBV30 combines with J gene TRBJ2-3; unclear D gene. This CDR3 region has 11 residues. V was clipped by 3 bases and J by 12 bases, with 13 bases between them. Germline CDR1 is GTSNPN and CDR2 is SVGIG (reference sequence). The CDR3: CAWRGSQSQYF. The CDR3, as DNA: TGTGCCTGGAGAGGGTCCCAATCTCAGTATTTT.

This clonotype was detected only a few times. V usage is TRBV2 and J usage is TRBJ2-4; D remains unclear. The CDR3 contains 13 residues. Trimming shortened V by 5 bases and J by 4 bases, and 9 bases separated the two germline ends. The germline gives CDR1 SNHLY, CDR2 FYNNEI. The CDR3 DNA follows: TGTGCCAGCAGTAAAGGCAATAAAAACATTCAGTACTTC. This codes for CASSKGNKNIQYF.

The rearrangement links TRBV6-1 to TRBJ1-4; TRBD1 matches 8 bases. J lost 10 bases, V lost 2 bases, and 6 bases had no gene match. The CDR3 covers 14 residues. CDR1 and CDR2 (germline): MNHNS, SASEGT. CDR3 bases: TGTGCCAGCAGTGAACAACAGGGGGTCGGAAAACTGTTTTTT. Translating it yields CASSEQQGVGKLFF.

The V call is TRBV9, the J call TRBJ2-1; weak D call: TRBD2 (5 bases). The V gene's germline CDR1 is SGDLS and CDR2 YYNGEE. V dropped 4 bases and J dropped 3 bases, with 11 bases sitting between them. There are 14 residues in the CDR3. The CDR3 bases are TGTGCCAGCAGCCCGGGGAGCTACTACAATGAGCAGTTCTTC. Translating gives CASSPGSYYNEQFF.

The rearrangement joins TRBV9 to TRBJ2-3; D call uncertain. V lost 3 bases and J lost 7, with 12 bases in between. The germline gives CDR1 SGDLS, CDR2 YYNGEE. This CDR3 has 13 residues. The CDR3, as DNA: TGTGCCAGCAGCGACGGTGGAGTAAATACGCAGTATTTT. It translates to CASSDGGVNTQYF.

This clonotype was counted ten times or more. The chain combines TRBV6-1 with TRBJ1-1; D is possibly TRBD1 (5 bases). Trimming removed 2 bases from V and 10 bases from J, with 8 bases in between. In germline, CDR1 is MNHNS, CDR2 SASEGT. This CDR3 is built from 11 residues. CDR3: CASSERGVAFF. The CDR3 region has the DNA TGTGCCAGCAGTGAACGAGGGGTAGCTTTCTTT.

This clonotype was detected many times. This chain connects TRBV28 to TRBJ2-1; 9 bases agree with TRBD1. The V segment lost 6 bases and the J segment 7 bases; nucleotides outside the gene matches: 10. The CDR3 is 15 amino acids. The germline V gene encodes CDR1 MDHEN and CDR2 SYDVKM. The CDR3 loop reads CASRTTGGRRNEQFF. The CDR3 coding sequence is TGTGCCAGCAGAACGACAGGGGGGCGGCGAAATGAGCAGTTCTTC. The whole variable domain, filled in from reference TRBV28 and TRBJ2-1, reads DVKVTQSSRYLVKRTGEKVFLECVQDMDHENMFWYRQDPGLGLRLIYFSYDVKMKEKGDIPEGYSVSREKKERFSLILESASTNQTSMYLCASRTTGGRRNEQFFGPGTRLTVL.

This clonotype was counted at least ten times. This chain uses TRBV3-1 with TRBJ2-7; weak D call: TRBD1 (6 bases). The V end lost 3 bases, the J end lost 5 bases, and 11 bases lay between the germline ends. CDR1 is LGHDT and CDR2 is YNNKEL in the germline V gene (reference sequence). The CDR3 spans 13 residues. CDR3 DNA: TGTGCCAGCAGCCACAGGGGTGCGGACGAGCAGTACTTC. Translation gives CASSHRGADEQYF.

The V gene is TRBV5-1, the J gene TRBJ1-1, with no clear D. The CDR3 runs 11 residues. Per the germline V gene, CDR1 is SGHRS and CDR2 is YFSETQ. The V end was cut by 3 bases, the J end by 6 bases, with 6 bases between. CDR3 in amino acids: CASSSPSEAFF. CDR3 sequence (DNA): TGCGCCAGCAGCTCACCGTCTGAAGCTTTCTTT.

In this sample, this clonotype turned up a few times. CDR3 amino acids: CASGSPVDTGELFF. CDR3 sequence (DNA): TGCGCCAGCGGCAGCCCGGTGGATACCGGGGAGCTGTTTTTT. The chain is built from TRBV5-1 and TRBJ2-2; D is uncertain. V was shortened by 7 bases and J by 5 bases, with 15 bases between the two germline ends. Germline loops: CDR1 SGHRS, CDR2 YFSETQ. The CDR3 is 14 amino acids.

The V call is TRBV4-2, the J call TRBJ2-1; 7 bases align to TRBD2. The CDR3 is made up of 19 amino acids. The junction had 11 bases not matched to a gene; V was cut back by 0 bases and J by 0 bases. The germline gives CDR1 LGHNA, CDR2 YNFKEQ. CDR3 region: CASSQDAPPGGSSYNEQFF. The CDR3 DNA reads as TGTGCCAGCAGCCAAGATGCCCCCCCCGGGGGGAGCTCCTACAATGAGCAGTTCTTC.

In its sample, this clonotype was seen many times. The chain couples TRBV7-8 to TRBJ1-1; 7 bases line up with TRBD1. Germline V CDR1 and CDR2: SGHVS, FQNEAQ. With V trimmed by 5 bases and J by 0 bases, 12 bases remained unmatched. This CDR3 is built from 17 residues. CDR3 in amino acids: CASSAKTGLGVNTEAFF. The CDR3 coding sequence is TGTGCCAGCAGCGCCAAGACAGGGCTCGGCGTGAACACTGAAGCTTTCTTT.

This clonotype was seen a handful of times. This sequence joins TRBV4-2 and TRBJ2-7; 11 bases are a match to TRBD2. Trimming cost V 1 base and J 7 bases; bases outside gene matches: 6. This CDR3 region has 15 residues. Germline-derived CDR1 and CDR2 are LGHNA and YNFKEQ. The CDR3 here is CASSQGALAGDEQYF. In DNA, the CDR3 is TGTGCCAGCAGCCAAGGGGCACTAGCGGGAGATGAGCAGTACTTC.

This clonotype has a count of ten or more. The rearrangement uses TRBV5-1 and TRBJ2-7; D is ambiguous. The V gene's germline CDR1 is SGHRS and CDR2 YFSETQ. This CDR3 contains 13 residues. Deletions cut 0 bases from V and 3 bases from J, with 7 bases between. The CDR3 DNA reads TGCGCCAGCAGCTTGGTTGGCTACTACGAGCAGTACTTC. Encoded protein: CASSLVGYYEQYF.

The rearrangement joins TRBV5-1 to TRBJ2-6; D tentatively reads TRBD1 or TRBD2 (6 bases each). The CDR3 extends over 15 amino acids. V shed 4 bases and J shed 3 bases, with 11 bases lying between them. Germline loops: CDR1 SGHRS, CDR2 YFSETQ. CDR3 in amino acids: CASSPGEDGANVLTF. CDR3 nucleotides: TGCGCCAGCAGCCCAGGGGAGGATGGGGCCAACGTCCTGACTTTC. The full variable domain, rest sourced from reference TRBV5-1 and TRBJ2-6, is KAGVTQTPRYLIKTRGQQVTLSCSPISGHRSVSWYQQTPGQGLQFLFEYFSETQRNKGNFPGRFSGRQFSNSRSEMNVSTLELGDSALYLCASSPGEDGANVLTFGAGSRLTVL.

The sample holds many counts of this clonotype. V is TRBV5-1 and J is TRBJ2-1, with D unresolved. V gave up 4 bases and J gave up 9 bases, with 23 bases separating them. CDR3 size: 16 residues. CDR1 SGHRS and CDR2 YFSETQ come from the germline V gene. The DNA for the CDR3 is TGCGCCAGCAGCCCACCCCGGGCCCGGGCCTCGACTGAGCAGTTCTTC. It is translated as CASSPPRARASTEQFF.

Ten or more counts support this clonotype. The rearrangement joins TRBV5-1 to TRBJ1-1, with TRBD1 identical over 11 bases. From germline, CDR1 is SGHRS and CDR2 YFSETQ. With 4 bases clipped from V and 7 bases from J, the junction kept 6 bases outside the gene matches. The CDR3 has 14 amino acids. CDR3 nucleotide sequence: TGCGCCAGCAGCCAAGGGACAGGGGGTGTTGAAGCTTTCTTT. Protein product: CASSQGTGGVEAFF.

The rearrangement links TRBV4-1 to TRBJ2-7; TRBD1 agrees at 7 bases. The CDR3 contains 15 residues. The V and J ends lost 3 bases and 5 bases, in that order; junction bases with no gene match: 10. CDR1 and CDR2 from the germline V gene are MGHRA and YSYEKL. In DNA, the CDR3 is TGCGCCAGCAGCCACTATGACAGGGTAACCGACGAGCAGTACTTC. It specifies CASSHYDRVTDEQYF.

This clonotype came up many times. V and J are TRBV6-2 or TRBV6-3 and TRBJ2-7; weak D call: TRBD2 (5 bases). CDR3 length: 15 residues. Trimming pared 5 bases from V and 0 bases from J, leaving 14 bases between. Germline V lookup: CDR1 MNHEY, CDR2 SVGEGT. The CDR3: CASSPREHYSYEQYF. The CDR3 DNA sequence: TGTGCCAGCAGTCCTAGGGAGCATTACTCCTACGAGCAGTACTTC.

This clonotype came up a few times. The genes are TRBV7-2 and TRBJ1-6, with D possibly being TRBD1 (5 bases). This CDR3 spans 15 amino acids. The germline V and J ends were trimmed by 6 bases and 6 bases, with 15 bases remaining between them. Per germline, CDR1 SGHTA and CDR2 FQGNSA. The CDR3 DNA reads as TGTGCCAGCAGTCCACAGGTCGGAACTAATTCACCCCTCCACTTT. Its translation is CASSPQVGTNSPLHF.